Shown below are 28 T cell receptor beta chains from a single sample sequenced in a study of identical twins. TCRdb fed the 5' RACE reads into MiXCR, producing one record per CDR3 protein. The sample lists 600,000 to 800,000 distinct CDR3 sequences; 21% were seen once. In addition, the sample was reused for a study of T cells expressing NK-cell markers.

The sequencing input was PBMCs. The receptors shown here come from a woman aged 18 to 35 in good health.

This clonotype showed up many times. V usage is TRBV12-3 or TRBV12-4 and J usage is TRBJ2-2; D gene uncertain. The CDR3 length is 12 residues. V lost 6 bases and J 3 bases, leaving 5 bases between the germline ends. The CDR3 nucleotides read TGTGCCAGCAGGGTCGACACCGGGGAGCTGTTTTTT. Amino acid sequence: CASRVDTGELFF.

This rearrangement joins TRBV28 to TRBJ2-2, with D maybe TRBD2 (5 bases). CDR3 length equals 14 residues. Germline V gene lookup returns CDR1 MDHEN and CDR2 SYDVKM. V lost 4 bases to trimming and J lost 4 bases, with 10 bases between them. The chain's CDR3 is CASSSGMITGELFF. Written as DNA, the CDR3 is TGTGCCAGCAGTTCCGGGATGATCACCGGGGAGCTGTTTTTT.

There are many counts of this clonotype. The rearrangement joins TRBV20-1 to TRBJ2-3, with 7 nucleotides matching TRBD2. The trim removed 3 bases at V and 2 bases at J, leaving 2 bases unmatched. Germline CDR1 reads DFQATT; CDR2 reads SNEGSKA (reference sequence). This CDR3 is 13 amino acids long. This CDR3 reads CSASGGTTDTQYF. The CDR3 DNA reads TGCAGTGCTAGCGGGGGGACCACAGATACGCAGTATTTT.

A few counts support this clonotype. This chain joins TRBV7-2 and TRBJ2-1, with D perhaps matching TRBD1 or TRBD2 (6 bases each). There are 14 residues in the CDR3. Germline V gives CDR1 SGHTA, CDR2 FQGNSA. Trimming stripped 3 bases from V and 5 bases from J, with 11 bases between. The CDR3 DNA follows: TGTGCCAGCAGCTTGGTGGAGGGGGACAATGAGCAGTTCTTC. Its protein is CASSLVEGDNEQFF.

The chain's CDR3 is CASSESVGQDEQYF. CDR3 bases: TGCGCCAGCAGTGAGTCAGTGGGGCAGGACGAGCAGTACTTC. The genes are TRBV10-1 and TRBJ2-7; maybe TRBD1 (5 bases). V was clipped by 0 bases and J by 5 bases, with 11 bases between them. Per germline, CDR1 WNHNN and CDR2 SYGVQD (reference sequence). The CDR3 is made up of 14 amino acids.

This clonotype was detected only a few times. The chain uses TRBV5-1 and TRBJ1-1; 8 bases line up with TRBD1. The CDR3 loop spans 16 amino acids. CDR1 is SGHRS and CDR2 is YFSETQ in the germline V gene. Unmatched junction bases numbered 13, after V lost 4 bases and J lost 5 bases. CDR3 residues: CASSPEPSGQETEAFF. The DNA of the CDR3 is TGCGCCAGCAGCCCGGAACCCTCGGGACAGGAGACTGAAGCTTTCTTT. The full variable domain, rest sourced from reference TRBV5-1 and TRBJ1-1, is KAGVTQTPRYLIKTRGQQVTLSCSPISGHRSVSWYQQTPGQGLQFLFEYFSETQRNKGNFPGRFSGRQFSNSRSEMNVSTLELGDSALYLCASSPEPSGQETEAFFGQGTRLTVV.

This clonotype was observed a few times. This chain connects TRBV24-1 to TRBJ2-3; D may be TRBD1 or TRBD2 (5 bases each). Germline lookup yields CDR1 KGHDR and CDR2 SFDVKD. The CDR3 runs 16 residues. The ends were cut back, 4 bases at V and 5 bases at J, with 18 bases in the middle. This CDR3 is CATSDPRGGPGDTQYF. The CDR3 DNA reads TGTGCCACCAGTGACCCCCGTGGGGGTCCTGGAGATACGCAGTATTTT.

The chain is built from TRBV10-1 and TRBJ1-2; D is uncertain. The CDR3 is made up of 15 amino acids. The V gene lost 6 bases and the J gene lost 6 bases, with 20 bases spanning the gap. Germline assignment: CDR1 WNHNN and CDR2 SYGVQD (reference sequence). CDR3: CASSAQAGIVHGYTF. DNA for the CDR3: TGCGCCAGCAGCGCCCAGGCCGGTATAGTTCATGGCTACACCTTC.

This clonotype was observed a handful of times. A single base separates this from a much larger clone, so it may be a read error. The gene calls are TRBV5-6 and TRBJ2-4, with D possibly TRBD1 on 6 matching bases. Deletions cut 1 base from V and 1 base from J, with 6 bases between. This CDR3 comprises 14 residues. Germline-derived CDR1 and CDR2 are SGHDT and YYEEEE. CDR3 DNA sequence: TGTGCCAGCAGCTTGACAGGGGCCAAAAACATTCAGTACTTC. Translated: CASSLTGAKNIQYF.

J is TRBJ2-3 and V is TRBV20-1, with 9 bases that match TRBD2. Germline V gene sequence: CDR1 DFQATT, CDR2 SNEGSKA (reference sequence). With 3 bases clipped from V and 6 bases from J, the junction kept 7 bases outside the gene matches. This CDR3 has 14 residues. CDR3 sequence reads: CSASAEAGGDTQYF. The CDR3 nucleotides are TGCAGTGCTAGTGCGGAAGCGGGGGGCGATACGCAGTATTTT.

A word on this clonotype: The junction does not match germline at one end; this may be a read error. The V and J genes are TRBV5-1 and TRBJ2-1; TRBD2 might be the D (5 bases). Looked up from germline, CDR1 is SGHRS and CDR2 is YFSETQ. The CDR3 has 14 residues. This CDR3 reads CASTLDGVYNEQFF. Written as DNA, the CDR3 is TGCGCCAGCACCTTGGACGGGGTCTACAATGAGCAGTTCTTC.

The rearrangement uses TRBV5-1 and TRBJ2-1, with a possible D match to TRBD2 (7 bases). The CDR3 extends over 15 amino acids. Deletions cut 5 bases from V and 2 bases from J, with 14 bases between. Germline V gives CDR1 SGHRS, CDR2 YFSETQ. The chain's CDR3 is CASSPRGAPYNEQFF. The CDR3, as DNA: TGCGCCAGCAGTCCTCGGGGGGCCCCCTACAATGAGCAGTTCTTC.

The rearrangement uses TRBV7-9 and TRBJ2-1, with 8 positions matching TRBD1. Germline V lookup: CDR1 SEHNR, CDR2 FQNEAQ (reference sequence). CDR3 length: 15 amino acids. V was pared by 1 base and J by 9 bases, with 8 bases of the junction left unmatched. CDR3 protein: CASSLGQGLQIEQFF. The CDR3 DNA is TGTGCCAGCAGCTTAGGACAGGGGCTACAAATTGAGCAGTTCTTC.

The chain has TRBV2 and TRBJ2-7; D not resolved. This CDR3 is 12 amino acids long. The germline CDR1 and CDR2 sequences are SNHLY and FYNNEI. V dropped 1 base and J dropped 10 bases, with 11 bases sitting between them. The CDR3 DNA is TGTGCCAGCAGTGAAGGGCTAGTTGAACAGTACTTC. Translating it yields CASSEGLVEQYF.

This clonotype has a handful of counts. The genes are TRBV29-1 and TRBJ2-7; TRBD1 or TRBD2 may be the D gene (5 bases each). Trimming left V 5 bases short and J 3 bases short, with 14 bases between. The CDR3 is 13 residues long. Germline CDR1 is SQVTM and CDR2 is ANQGSEA. DNA for the CDR3: TGCAGCGTTAACCGGGACGGAGGCTACGAGCAGTACTTC. It encodes CSVNRDGGYEQYF.

With regard to this clonotype: An end of the junction does not agree with germline; a read error may underlie this. The rearrangement uses TRBV5-5 and TRBJ1-3, with D perhaps TRBD1 (5 bases). The CDR3 is 13 amino acids. CDR1 is SGHKS, CDR2 YYEKEE, per germline (reference sequence). The CDR3 nucleotides are TGTGCCAGCAGGTCCATTCCGGAGGGAGGGGCCGATTTT. Protein: CASRSIPEGGADF.

This clonotype occurred a few times. The chain has TRBV6-5 and TRBJ1-2, with 9 bases that match TRBD1. Germline V gene data show CDR1 as MNHEY and CDR2 as SVGAGI. This CDR3 region has 15 residues. V trimming: 4 bases; J trimming: 7 bases; junction bases outside the gene matches: 10. The CDR3 here is CASSSQRGQGSGYTF. CDR3 nucleotides: TGTGCCAGCAGTTCCCAAAGGGGACAGGGTAGTGGCTACACCTTC.

As regards this clonotype: A clone one base away is much larger, so this may be a read error. This chain joins TRBV12-3 or TRBV12-4 and TRBJ2-7; D is ambiguous. The CDR3 length is 14 residues. V lost 1 base, J lost 2 bases, and 9 bases lay in between. The CDR3 region has the DNA TGTGCCAGCAGTTTAGATTTGGCCCCCTACGAGCAGTACTTC. It codes for CASSLDLAPYEQYF.

The sample holds a few counts of this clonotype. The chain carries TRBV29-1 and TRBJ2-7, with 7 bases matching TRBD1. The CDR3 extends over 14 amino acids. Germline assignment: CDR1 SQVTM and CDR2 ANQGSEA. V lost 4 bases and J lost 2; bases outside the gene matches: 8. The DNA for the CDR3 is TGCAGCGTTGGGGATACAGGGGACCCCTACGAGCAGTACTTC. This translates into CSVGDTGDPYEQYF.

The chain carries TRBV7-9 and TRBJ2-3; no clear D gene. Germline assignment: CDR1 SEHNR and CDR2 FQNEAQ (reference sequence). The CDR3 has 15 residues. V dropped 5 bases and J dropped 2 bases, with 14 bases sitting between them. The DNA of the CDR3 is TGTGCCAGCAGCCTTAGGGTAGCTTACACAGATACGCAGTATTTT. It is translated as CASSLRVAYTDTQYF.

Many counts were recorded for this clonotype. This chain joins TRBV7-2 and TRBJ2-3; D gene uncertain. In germline, CDR1 is SGHTA, CDR2 FQGNSA. The ends were cut back, 5 bases at V and 5 bases at J, with 11 bases in the middle. The CDR3 sequence is 13 residues long. CDR3 nucleotide sequence: TGTGCCAGCAGCCCCACTGGGGAAGATACGCAGTATTTT. Translating it yields CASSPTGEDTQYF.

V usage is TRBV20-1 and J usage is TRBJ2-5, with D possibly being TRBD1 (6 bases). Germline CDR1 reads DFQATT; CDR2 reads SNEGSKA (reference sequence). Trimming cost V 1 base and J 4 bases, with 10 bases left between them. The CDR3 contains 13 residues. The CDR3 loop is CSARVVGGETQYF. As DNA, the CDR3 is TGCAGTGCTAGAGTCGTAGGGGGAGAGACCCAGTACTTC.

This clonotype came up a few times. V is TRBV12-5 and J is TRBJ2-2; maybe TRBD2 (6 bases). Germline V CDR1 and CDR2: LGHNT, FRNRAP. This CDR3 region has 14 residues. Trimming pared 8 bases from V and 5 bases from J, leaving 15 bases between. Here the CDR3 DNA reads TGTGCTAGTAGCCCGGGAGTTGAGACCGGGGAGCTGTTTTTT. As protein: CASSPGVETGELFF.

V is TRBV6-5 and J is TRBJ1-1, with 10 bases identical to TRBD1. J was trimmed by 6 bases and V by 4 bases; bases with no gene match: 5. From germline, CDR1 is MNHEY and CDR2 SVGAGI. The CDR3 loop spans 14 amino acids. CDR3 residues: CASSSYGTGAEAFF. DNA of the CDR3: TGTGCCAGCAGTTCGTATGGGACAGGGGCTGAAGCTTTCTTT.

The chain couples TRBV6-2 or TRBV6-3 to TRBJ2-5; maybe TRBD2 (5 bases). V shed 6 bases and J shed 4 bases, with 12 bases lying between them. Germline lookup yields CDR1 MNHEY and CDR2 SVGEGT. CDR3 length: 13 residues. CDR3 loop: CASRTRLRETQYF. CDR3 DNA sequence: TGTGCCAGCAGGACCCGACTACGAGAGACCCAGTACTTC.

The chain links TRBV15 to TRBJ2-2, with D perhaps TRBD1 (6 bases). There are 13 residues in the CDR3. Per the germline V gene, CDR1 is LNHNV and CDR2 is YYDKDF (reference sequence). V dropped 3 bases and J dropped 8 bases, with 10 bases sitting between them. DNA for the CDR3: TGTGCCACCAGCAGTTTCAGGGGAGGGGAGCTGTTTTTT. The encoded protein is CATSSFRGGELFF.

The chain combines TRBV10-3 with TRBJ2-7, with 8 bases matching TRBD2. Germline V gene data show CDR1 as ENHRY and CDR2 as SYGVKD. V shed 3 bases and J 2 bases; nucleotides not matched to a gene: 9. The CDR3 has 16 amino acids. The CDR3: CAISDAGGVRPYEQYF. The CDR3 DNA reads as TGTGCCATCAGTGATGCGGGAGGAGTACGGCCCTACGAGCAGTACTTC.

In its sample, this clonotype was seen a few times. The rearrangement links TRBV20-1 to TRBJ1-4; 8 bases match TRBD1. This CDR3 has 12 amino acids. The V gene's germline CDR1 is DFQATT and CDR2 SNEGSKA (reference sequence). Losses at the gene ends were 0 bases for V and 11 bases for J; bases not matched to a gene: 2. DNA for the CDR3: TGCAGTGCTAGAGAGCCAGGGGGCAAACTGTTTTTT. This translates into CSAREPGGKLFF.